What follows is one T cell receptor beta chain and its context. What it binds is unknown. A much larger clonotype is one base distant, so this may be a read error. Trimming shortened V by 3 bases and J by 4 bases, and 4 bases separated the two germline ends. The germline gives CDR1 ENHRY, CDR2 SYGVKD. There are 12 residues in the CDR3. Libraries of TCR beta came from iRepertoire HTBI primers plus Arm-PCR of CDR3 regions. Each CDR3 protein is one row after TCRdb ran MiXCR on the multiplex PCR reads. The repertoire includes about 460,000 distinct CDR3 sequences, 20% to 25% of them detected once, and 10% to 15% sits in the top ten. The record originates from a study of regulatory T cells in long-lasting Graves disease. Study-wide points: Preferential use of TRBV28, TRBJ1-2 and TRBJ2-5 was seen in persistent disease. Persistent patients shared 2,741 public clonotypes among themselves. Newly diagnosed patients shared fewer, at approximately 970.

The sample's time point: persistent/refractory GD, antithyroid drugs over 5 years with positive TRAb. Following extraction of RNA from PBMCs, that RNA was used to make the TCR library. The collection involved drawing roughly 9.1 milliliters of peripheral blood into EDTA tubes. The receptor was derived from a female donor with Graves disease. The rearrangement joins TRBV10-3 to TRBJ1-3; D is unclear. The source material was peripheral blood mononuclear cells (PBMCs), sampled when the disease was refractory, from a patient treated with antithyroid drugs. CDR3: CAISEAGNTIYF. In DNA, the CDR3 is TGTGCCATCAGTGAAGCGGGAAACACCATATATTTT.